This T cell receptor beta chain emerged from a study of identical twins. V dropped 3 bases and J dropped 5; count of bases not matched to a gene: 10. The CDR3 loop spans 17 amino acids. In germline, CDR1 is KGHDR, CDR2 SFDVKD. Points from the study as a whole: Cord blood's abundant beta clonotypes had fewer insertions, unlike memory repertoires.

A remark on this clonotype: What it binds is not known.

Template switching supplied a universal primer site; unique molecular identifiers were carried on the cDNA. TCRdb ran MiXCR on the 5' RACE reads and lists one entry per CDR3 protein. The sample shows about 210,000 distinct CDR3 sequences, about a tenth of them seen only once. The sequence derives from a woman between 18 and 29 years old in good health. The chain has TRBV24-1 and TRBJ2-1; 9 bases are a match to TRBD2. Material for sequencing was memory (CD45RO+) T cells sorted from blood. DNA of the CDR3: TGTGCCACCAGTGATGGAGGCGGGAGGGCCCTGAACAATGAGCAGTTCTTC. This codes for CATSDGGGRALNNEQFF.